This T cell receptor beta chain was captured in a study of blood T cell repertoires in COVID-19. Turning to the study itself: The United States, Italy and Spain provided the acute and convalescent COVID-19 samples.

This clone appeared a few times. Those enrolled, adults aged roughly 18 to 100 years, came from roughly 22 US areas. Either two negative PCRs, clearance, or symptom resolution qualified Cohort 3 donors as recovered. The ends lost 6 bases at V and 1 base at J; junction bases unmatched: 5. CDR1 is SNHLY and CDR2 is FYNNEI in the germline V gene. This CDR3 has 14 residues. Profiled with immunoSEQ multiplex PCR; TCRdb holds only in-frame clones, not every one. This table has roughly 220,000 clones, 70% to 85% appearing once. The TCR originated in a man aged 35-49 years who had recovered from COVID-19. J is TRBJ2-5 and V is TRBV2; 7 bases are a match to TRBD1. The sequenced sample was PBMCs or T cells enriched from blood (not recorded which). Here the CDR3 reads CASRGQSGQETQYF. For the CDR3, the DNA is TGTGCCAGCAGGGGACAGTCTGGCCAAGAGACCCAGTACTTC.